One sample yielded the 28 T cell receptor beta chains listed below, sequenced in a study of OX40 agonist ivuxolimab in advanced cancers. Sequenced by immunoSEQ multiplex PCR; TCRdb stores in-frame clones only, minus some. The table lists over 85,000 clones, less than 90% of them singletons. The sequencing here drew on CD4+ or CD8+ T cells sorted from blood, taken in a trial of the OX40 agonist ivuxolimab. These receptors came from an adult with an advanced solid tumor such as melanoma, head and neck, liver or kidney cancer.

This chain joins TRBV7-2 and TRBJ1-5; 7 bases are a match to TRBD1. Looked up from germline, CDR1 is SGHTA and CDR2 is FQGNSA. This CDR3 is 15 amino acids long. The V segment lost 5 bases and the J segment 0 bases; nucleotides outside the gene matches: 4. CDR3 sequence: CASSLGQYSNQPQHF. CDR3 bases: TGTGCCAGCAGCCTGGGACAGTATAGCAATCAGCCCCAGCATTTT. Looking up the rest from reference TRBV7-2 and TRBJ1-5 gives the full variable domain: GAGVSQSPSNKVTEKGKDVELRCDPISGHTALYWYRQSLGQGLEFLIYFQGNSAPDKSGLPSDRFSAERTGGSVSTLTIQRTQQEDSAVYLCASSLGQYSNQPQHFGDGTRLSIL.

The chain is built from TRBV5-8 and TRBJ1-1; tentative D call: TRBD1 (6 bases). CDR3 size: 14 residues. Trimming took off 7 bases at V and 0 bases at J, with 13 bases between the two ends. CDR1 is SGHTS and CDR2 is YDEGEE in the germline V gene. The CDR3 DNA follows: TGTGCCAGCGGGCAGGGGCCCATGAACACTGAAGCTTTCTTT. It is translated as CASGQGPMNTEAFF.

As regards this clone: The junction departs from germline at one end; a sequencing error may be responsible. The V call is TRBV7-7, the J call TRBJ2-1; a possible D gene is TRBD1 (6 bases). This CDR3 has 15 amino acids. Germline V gene lookup returns CDR1 SSHAT and CDR2 FNYEAQ (reference sequence). CDR3 residues: CASSFLATGRDEQFF. The CDR3 nucleotides are TGTGCTAGCAGCTTCCTCGCGACAGGTCGCGATGAGCAGTTCTTC.

The rearrangement joins TRBV7-2 to TRBJ2-7, with 7 bases that match TRBD2. CDR3 length: 15 residues. The ends lost 5 bases at V and 2 bases at J; junction bases unmatched: 9. Germline CDR1 reads SGHTA; CDR2 reads FQGNSA. CDR3 nucleotide sequence: TGTGCCAGCAGCACCTCGACTAGCCCCACCTACGAGCAGTACTTC. Protein: CASSTSTSPTYEQYF.

This chain connects TRBV5-1 to TRBJ2-5; 9 bases are shared with TRBD1. The J call may be incorrect, as the DNA end agrees better with TRBJ2-7. The CDR3 length is 15 residues. From germline, CDR1 is SGHRS and CDR2 YFSETQ. CDR3 sequence: CASSTGQGLAYEQYF. CDR3 coding DNA: TGCGCCAGCAGCACCGGACAGGGGCTCGCCTACGAGCAGTACTTC.

This rearrangement joins TRBV18 to TRBJ2-1; 9 nucleotides line up with TRBD2. This CDR3 comprises 16 residues. From germline, CDR1 is KGHSH and CDR2 LQKENI. J lost 2 bases, V lost 1 base, and 3 bases had no gene match. CDR3 nucleotide sequence: TGTGCCAGCTCACCACAGCGGGGGGACGCCTACAATGAGCAGTTCTTC. Translating gives CASSPQRGDAYNEQFF.

This chain joins TRBV9 and TRBJ1-4; 7 bases align to TRBD1. J lost 2 bases, V lost 3 bases, and 7 bases had no gene match. Per germline, CDR1 SGDLS and CDR2 YYNGEE. The CDR3 loop spans 16 amino acids. The CDR3 DNA is TGTGCCAGCAGCGAATTCGACAGGGAGACTAATGAAAAACTGTTTTTT. As protein: CASSEFDRETNEKLFF.

The rearrangement uses TRBV6-6 and TRBJ1-5, with D possibly TRBD1 on 5 matching bases. The CDR3 consists of 16 residues. CDR1 MNHNY and CDR2 SVGAGI come from the germline V gene (reference sequence). The V end was cut by 0 bases, the J end by 0 bases, with 9 bases between. The CDR3: CASSYSVRDSNQPQHF. For the CDR3, the DNA is TGTGCCAGCAGTTACTCGGTCAGGGATAGCAATCAGCCCCAGCATTTT.

The V and J genes are TRBV6-1 and TRBJ2-1; 7 bases line up with TRBD1. This CDR3 is 15 amino acids long. The V segment lost 6 bases and the J segment 9 bases; nucleotides outside the gene matches: 14. Germline CDR1 MNHNS, CDR2 SASEGT. This CDR3 reads CASRQRGLGFGEQFF. The CDR3 DNA reads TGTGCCAGCAGGCAAAGGGGGCTTGGGTTCGGTGAGCAGTTCTTC.

This chain connects TRBV6-1 to TRBJ1-1; D unresolved. The germline gives CDR1 MNHNS, CDR2 SASEGT. The CDR3 spans 10 residues. The V end lost 8 bases, the J end lost 11 bases, and 12 bases lay between the germline ends. Here the CDR3 DNA reads TGTGCCAGCGGGCGAGGAACGGCTTTCTTT. Protein product: CASGRGTAFF.

The chain joins TRBV7-3 to TRBJ2-3; no definite D call. The germline V and J ends were trimmed by 0 bases and 2 bases, with 9 bases remaining between them. Looked up from germline, CDR1 is SGHTA and CDR2 is FQGTGA. The CDR3 covers 15 residues. CDR3 coding DNA: TGTGCCAGCAGCTTAACACCCGTACCCACAGATACGCAGTATTTT. This codes for CASSLTPVPTDTQYF. Filled out from reference TRBV7-3 and TRBJ2-3, the complete variable domain reads GAGVSQTPSNKVTEKGKYVELRCDPISGHTALYWYRQSLGQGPEFLIYFQGTGAADDSGLPNDRFFAVRPEGSVSTLKIQRTERGDSAVYLCASSLTPVPTDTQYFGPGTRLTVL.

In DNA, the CDR3 is TGTGCCAGCTCACCACGGGAATTAAGAGGGGCGCCCACTGAAGCTTTCTTT. As protein: CASSPRELRGAPTEAFF. This chain joins TRBV18 and TRBJ1-1, with a tentative D call TRBD1 (5 bases). Trimming stripped 1 base from V and 4 bases from J, with 19 bases between. This CDR3 has 17 residues. In germline, CDR1 is KGHSH, CDR2 LQKENI.

The V call is TRBV5-6, the J call TRBJ1-2, with 10 bases identical to TRBD1. Germline V gene lookup returns CDR1 SGHDT and CDR2 YYEEEE. V gave up 5 bases and J gave up 8 bases; unmatched junction bases: 6. The CDR3 spans 13 residues. CDR3 region: CASRTGGAEGYTF. For the CDR3, the DNA is TGTGCCAGCAGGACAGGGGGCGCAGAGGGCTACACCTTC. Filled out from reference TRBV5-6 and TRBJ1-2, the complete variable domain reads DAGVTQSPTHLIKTRGQQVTLRCSPKSGHDTVSWYQQALGQGPQFIFQYYEEEERQRGNFPDRFSGHQFPNYSSELNVNALLLGDSALYLCASRTGGAEGYTFGSGTRLTVV.

This sequence joins TRBV7-2 and TRBJ2-7; TRBD1 aligns across 8 bases. This CDR3 region has 17 residues. From germline, CDR1 is SGHTA and CDR2 FQGNSA. V shed 5 bases, J shed 2 bases, and the junction held 14 bases outside the gene matches. CDR3 residues: CASSIDSRQGMTYEQYF. The CDR3 coding sequence is TGTGCCAGCAGCATTGACTCTCGACAGGGGATGACCTACGAGCAGTACTTC.

The chain employs TRBV13 and TRBJ2-1; D is undetermined. The CDR3 covers 15 residues. Deletions cut 0 bases from V and 0 bases from J, with 6 bases between. Germline values: CDR1 PRHDT, CDR2 FYEKMQ (reference sequence). The chain's CDR3 is CASSLGLSSYNEQFF. The CDR3 DNA is TGTGCCAGCAGCTTAGGACTGAGCTCCTACAATGAGCAGTTCTTC.

The genes are TRBV18 and TRBJ2-3; the D gene is possibly TRBD2 (5 bases). The CDR3 contains 15 residues. V lost 0 bases, J lost 4 bases, and 11 bases lay in between. In germline, CDR1 is KGHSH, CDR2 LQKENI. This CDR3 is CASSPPRASADTQYF. The CDR3 coding sequence is TGTGCCAGCTCACCACCGAGGGCGAGCGCAGATACGCAGTATTTT.

This chain connects TRBV19 to TRBJ2-5; no definite D call. The length of the CDR3 is 14 residues. V gave up 9 bases and J gave up 0 bases, with 14 bases separating them. Germline CDR1 and CDR2: LNHDA and SQIVND (reference sequence). CDR3 in amino acids: CASSVFGYQETQYF. The CDR3 nucleotides are TGTGCCAGCTCAGTTTTTGGGTACCAAGAGACCCAGTACTTC.

With respect to this clone: Other DNA sequences in this specimen translate into the identical CDR3. J is TRBJ1-1 and V is TRBV6-5; no definite D call. From germline, CDR1 is MNHEY and CDR2 SVGAGI. The CDR3 runs 13 residues. V was pared by 1 base and J by 2 bases, with 5 bases between. CDR3 sequence reads: CASSYFRNTEAFF. The CDR3 DNA sequence: TGTGCCAGCAGTTACTTCCGTAACACTGAAGCTTTCTTT.

The rearrangement joins TRBV11-2 to TRBJ1-2, with D perhaps TRBD1 (5 bases). Germline loops: CDR1 SGHAT, CDR2 FQNNGV. Trimming stripped 0 bases from V and 4 bases from J, with 9 bases between. The CDR3 is 14 residues long. In nucleotides, the CDR3 is TGTGCCAGCAGCTTAGATAGGGACGGCTATGGCTACACCTTC. Its protein is CASSLDRDGYGYTF.

The chain couples TRBV5-1 to TRBJ2-3; D gene unclear. Germline assignment: CDR1 SGHRS and CDR2 YFSETQ. V was shortened by 4 bases and J by 8 bases, with 14 bases between the two germline ends. The length of the CDR3 is 13 residues. This chain's CDR3 is CASSALSLGTQYF. CDR3 coding DNA: TGCGCCAGCAGCGCCCTGTCTCTTGGTACGCAGTATTTT.

V usage is TRBV5-1 and J usage is TRBJ2-2, with D possibly being TRBD1 (6 bases). Germline values: CDR1 SGHRS, CDR2 YFSETQ. V was cut by 3 bases and J by 4 bases, with 13 bases left in between. This CDR3 is built from 15 residues. CDR3 in amino acids: CASSWGNRVTGELFF. In DNA form, the CDR3 reads TGCGCCAGCAGCTGGGGTAACAGGGTCACCGGGGAGCTGTTTTTT. Together with reference TRBV5-1 and TRBJ2-2, the CDR3 gives the full variable domain: KAGVTQTPRYLIKTRGQQVTLSCSPISGHRSVSWYQQTPGQGLQFLFEYFSETQRNKGNFPGRFSGRQFSNSRSEMNVSTLELGDSALYLCASSWGNRVTGELFFGEGSRLTVL.

V is TRBV19 and J is TRBJ1-2, with D maybe TRBD1 (5 bases). Germline-derived CDR1 and CDR2 are LNHDA and SQIVND (reference sequence). V lost 5 bases, J lost 4 bases, and 14 bases lay in between. CDR3 size: 14 residues. This CDR3 is CASSFGAGPYGYTF. The CDR3 coding sequence is TGTGCCAGTAGTTTCGGGGCAGGGCCCTATGGCTACACCTTC.

The gene calls are TRBV5-1 and TRBJ2-4; 11 bases align to TRBD1. Unmatched junction bases numbered 15, after V lost 4 bases and J lost 9 bases. The V gene's germline CDR1 is SGHRS and CDR2 YFSETQ. The CDR3 length is 17 residues. The CDR3 loop reads CASSPKITGQGATIQYF. The CDR3 coding sequence is TGCGCCAGCAGCCCTAAAATTACTGGACAGGGGGCGACCATTCAGTACTTC.

The rearrangement joins TRBV11-3 to TRBJ1-2; no clear D gene. Germline CDR1 SGHNT, CDR2 YENEEA. The V end was cut by 0 bases, the J end by 5 bases, with 13 bases between. The CDR3 spans 15 residues. CDR3 in amino acids: CASSLDPRKGYGYTF. DNA of the CDR3: TGTGCCAGCAGCTTAGATCCGAGGAAGGGATATGGCTACACCTTC.

In DNA, the CDR3 is TGTGCCAGCAGTTACGGTGGACAGGGACCCTACGAGCAGTACTTC. Protein sequence: CASSYGGQGPYEQYF. V usage is TRBV6-5 and J usage is TRBJ2-7, with 8 bases fitting TRBD1. Unmatched junction bases numbered 5, after V lost 2 bases and J lost 2 bases. Germline assignment: CDR1 MNHEY and CDR2 SVGAGI. This CDR3 has 15 residues.

This chain links TRBV30 with TRBJ2-2; D not resolved. The length of the CDR3 is 13 residues. CDR1 and CDR2 from the germline V gene are GTSNPN and SVGIG (reference sequence). Trimming stripped 2 bases from V and 1 base from J, with 5 bases between. In DNA form, the CDR3 reads TGTGCCTGGAGTCCTTTGAACACCGGGGAGCTGTTTTTT. This sequence encodes CAWSPLNTGELFF.

The chain employs TRBV18 and TRBJ2-7; the match to TRBD2 covers 9 bases. The junction had 9 bases not matched to a gene; V was cut back by 6 bases and J by 3 bases. This CDR3 contains 15 residues. From germline, CDR1 is KGHSH and CDR2 LQKENI. CDR3 loop: CASSPGLAGLYEQYF. As DNA, the CDR3 is TGTGCCAGCTCCCCCGGGCTAGCGGGACTCTACGAGCAGTACTTC. The complete variable domain, with remaining parts taken from reference TRBV18 and TRBJ2-7, reads NAGVMQNPRHLVRRRGQEARLRCSPMKGHSHVYWYRQLPEEGLKFMVYLQKENIIDESGMPKERFSAEFPKEGPSILRIQQVVRGDSAAYFCASSPGLAGLYEQYFGPGTRLTVT.

The gene calls are TRBV5-1 and TRBJ2-3, with 10 bases aligning to TRBD2. With 6 bases clipped from V and 3 bases from J, the junction kept 10 bases outside the gene matches. The CDR3 extends over 16 amino acids. From germline, CDR1 is SGHRS and CDR2 YFSETQ. This chain's CDR3 is CASNLYSGLATDTQYF. The DNA for the CDR3 is TGCGCCAGCAACTTATACTCGGGACTAGCGACAGATACGCAGTATTTT.